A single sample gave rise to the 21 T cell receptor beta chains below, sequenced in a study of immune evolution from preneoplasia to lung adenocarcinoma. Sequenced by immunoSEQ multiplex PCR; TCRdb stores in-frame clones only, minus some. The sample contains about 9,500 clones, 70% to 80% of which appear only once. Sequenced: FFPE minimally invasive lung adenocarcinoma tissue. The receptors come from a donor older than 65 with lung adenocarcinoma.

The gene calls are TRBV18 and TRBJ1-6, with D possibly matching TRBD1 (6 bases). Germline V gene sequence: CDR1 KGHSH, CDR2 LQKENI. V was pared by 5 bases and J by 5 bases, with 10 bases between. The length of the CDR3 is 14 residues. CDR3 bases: TGTGCCAGCTCAGGGACACCAGATAATTCACCCCTCCACTTT. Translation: CASSGTPDNSPLHF.

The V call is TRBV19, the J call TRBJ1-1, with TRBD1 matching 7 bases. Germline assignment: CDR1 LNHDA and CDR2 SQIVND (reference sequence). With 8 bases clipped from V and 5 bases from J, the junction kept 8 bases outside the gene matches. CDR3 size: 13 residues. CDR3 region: CASQDRVGTEAFF. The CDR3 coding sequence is TGTGCCAGTCAAGACAGGGTGGGTACTGAAGCTTTCTTT.

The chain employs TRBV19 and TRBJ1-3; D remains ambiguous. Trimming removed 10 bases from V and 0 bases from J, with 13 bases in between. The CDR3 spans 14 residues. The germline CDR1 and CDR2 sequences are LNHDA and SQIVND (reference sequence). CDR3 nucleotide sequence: TGTGCCACCCGCCGGGAACACTCTGGAAACACCATATATTTT. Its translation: CATRREHSGNTIYF. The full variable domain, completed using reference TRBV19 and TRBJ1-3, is DGGITQSPKYLFRKEGQNVTLSCEQNLNHDAMYWYRQDPGQGLRLIYYSQIVNDFQKGDIAEGYSVSREKKESFPLTVTSAQKNPTAFYLCATRREHSGNTIYFGEGSWLTVV.

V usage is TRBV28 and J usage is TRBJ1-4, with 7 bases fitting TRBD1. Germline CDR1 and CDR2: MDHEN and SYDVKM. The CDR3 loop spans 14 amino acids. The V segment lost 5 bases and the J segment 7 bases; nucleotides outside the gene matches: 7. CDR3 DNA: TGTGCCAGCAGTGGCAGGGGGGTGGGTGAAAAACTGTTTTTT. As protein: CASSGRGVGEKLFF.

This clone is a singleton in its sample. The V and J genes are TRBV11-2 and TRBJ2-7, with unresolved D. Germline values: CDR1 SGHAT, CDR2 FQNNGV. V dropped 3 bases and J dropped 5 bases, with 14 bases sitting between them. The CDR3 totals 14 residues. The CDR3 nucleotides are TGTGCCAGCAGCTTGCGGCCTAGTCCCCACGAGCAGTACTTC. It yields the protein CASSLRPSPHEQYF.

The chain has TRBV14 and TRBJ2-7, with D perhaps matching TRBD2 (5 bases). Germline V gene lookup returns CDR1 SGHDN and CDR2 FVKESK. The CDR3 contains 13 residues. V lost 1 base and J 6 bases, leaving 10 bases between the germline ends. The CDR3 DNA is TGTGCCAGCAGCCAAGTTGAGGGATTCGAGCAGTACTTC. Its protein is CASSQVEGFEQYF.

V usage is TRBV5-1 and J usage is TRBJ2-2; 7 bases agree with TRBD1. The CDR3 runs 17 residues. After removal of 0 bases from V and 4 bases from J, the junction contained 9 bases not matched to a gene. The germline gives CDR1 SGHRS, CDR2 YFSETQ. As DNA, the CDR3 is TGCGCCAGCAGCTTGGGGCTTTTTACAGGGGCCACCGGGGAGCTGTTTTTT. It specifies CASSLGLFTGATGELFF.

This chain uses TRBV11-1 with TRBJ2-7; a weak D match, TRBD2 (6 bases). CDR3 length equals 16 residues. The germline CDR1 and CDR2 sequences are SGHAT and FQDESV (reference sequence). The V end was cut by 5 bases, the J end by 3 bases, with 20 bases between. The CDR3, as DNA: TGTGCCAGCAGCCGAAGCAGTCCGGAGGGCCGCTACGAGCAGTACTTC. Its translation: CASSRSSPEGRYEQYF.

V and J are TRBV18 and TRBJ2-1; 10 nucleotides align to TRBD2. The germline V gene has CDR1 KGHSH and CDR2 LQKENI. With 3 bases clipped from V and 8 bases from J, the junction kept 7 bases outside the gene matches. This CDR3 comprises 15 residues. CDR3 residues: CASSPPSGSKDEQFF. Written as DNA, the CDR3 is TGTGCCAGCTCACCTCCTAGCGGGAGTAAAGATGAGCAGTTCTTC. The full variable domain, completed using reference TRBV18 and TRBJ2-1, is NAGVMQNPRHLVRRRGQEARLRCSPMKGHSHVYWYRQLPEEGLKFMVYLQKENIIDESGMPKERFSAEFPKEGPSILRIQQVVRGDSAAYFCASSPPSGSKDEQFFGPGTRLTVL.

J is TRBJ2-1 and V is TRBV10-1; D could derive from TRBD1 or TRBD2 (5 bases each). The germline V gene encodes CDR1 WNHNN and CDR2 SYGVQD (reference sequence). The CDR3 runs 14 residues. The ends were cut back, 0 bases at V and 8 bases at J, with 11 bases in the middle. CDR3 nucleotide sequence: TGCGCCAGCAGTGAGTCGGGACCTGCAGATGAGCAGTTCTTC. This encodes CASSESGPADEQFF.

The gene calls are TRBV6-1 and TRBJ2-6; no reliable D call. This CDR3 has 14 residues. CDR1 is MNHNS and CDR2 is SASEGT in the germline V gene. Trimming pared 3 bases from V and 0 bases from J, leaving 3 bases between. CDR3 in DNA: TGTGCCAGCAGTGAGCTCTCTGGGGCCAACGTCCTGACTTTC. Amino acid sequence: CASSELSGANVLTF.

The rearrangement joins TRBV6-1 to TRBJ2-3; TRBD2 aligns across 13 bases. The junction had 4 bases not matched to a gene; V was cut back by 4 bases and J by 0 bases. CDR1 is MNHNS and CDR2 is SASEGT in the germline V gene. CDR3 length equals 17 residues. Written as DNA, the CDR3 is TGTGCCAGCAGTGTGGGACTAGCGGGATTGAGCACAGATACGCAGTATTTT. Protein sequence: CASSVGLAGLSTDTQYF.

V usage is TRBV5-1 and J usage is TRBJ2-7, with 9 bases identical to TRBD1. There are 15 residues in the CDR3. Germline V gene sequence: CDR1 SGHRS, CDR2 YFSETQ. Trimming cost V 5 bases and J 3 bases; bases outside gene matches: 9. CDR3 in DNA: TGCGCCAGCAGTGCAAGTGGGACAGGGCTCTACGAGCAGTACTTC. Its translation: CASSASGTGLYEQYF.

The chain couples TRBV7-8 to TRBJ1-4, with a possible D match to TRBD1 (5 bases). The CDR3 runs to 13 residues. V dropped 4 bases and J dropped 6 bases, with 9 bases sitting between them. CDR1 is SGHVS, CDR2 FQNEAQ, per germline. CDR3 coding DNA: TGTGCCAGCAGCTCCCGACAGTATGAAAAACTGTTTTTT. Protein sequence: CASSSRQYEKLFF. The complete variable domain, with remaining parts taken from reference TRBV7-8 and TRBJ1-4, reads GAGVSQSPRYKVAKRGQDVALRCDPISGHVSLFWYQQALGQGPEFLTYFQNEAQLDKSGLPSDRFFAERPEGSVSTLKIQRTQQEDSAVYLCASSSRQYEKLFFGSGTQLSVL.

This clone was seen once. The DNA of the CDR3 is TGCGCCAGCAAGGGTGCATTGACGGGTCGCGAGCAGTACTTC. Encoded protein: CASKGALTGREQYF. V gene TRBV10-2 combines with J gene TRBJ2-5; D call uncertain. Gene TRBJ2-7 matches the end of the DNA better, so the J call may be wrong. CDR1 and CDR2 (germline): WSHSY, SAAADI. The CDR3 is made up of 14 amino acids.

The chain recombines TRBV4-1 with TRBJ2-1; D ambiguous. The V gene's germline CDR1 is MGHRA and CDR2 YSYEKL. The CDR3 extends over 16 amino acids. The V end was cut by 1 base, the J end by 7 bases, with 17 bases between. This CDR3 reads CASSQGVEQPRNEQFF. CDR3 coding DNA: TGCGCCAGCAGCCAAGGGGTGGAGCAACCTAGGAATGAGCAGTTCTTC.

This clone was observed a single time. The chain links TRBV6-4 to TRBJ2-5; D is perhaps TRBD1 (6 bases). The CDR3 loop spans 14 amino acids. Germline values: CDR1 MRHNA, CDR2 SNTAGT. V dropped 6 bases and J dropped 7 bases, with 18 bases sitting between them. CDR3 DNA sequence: TGTGCCAGCAGAACTCCCGGGACATCTTCGACCCAGTACTTC. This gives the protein CASRTPGTSSTQYF.

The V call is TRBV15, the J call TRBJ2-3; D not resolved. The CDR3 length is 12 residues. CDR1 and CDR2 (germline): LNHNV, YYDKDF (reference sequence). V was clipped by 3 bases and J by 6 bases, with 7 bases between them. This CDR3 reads CATSSHADTQYF. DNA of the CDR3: TGTGCCACCAGCAGCCACGCGGATACGCAGTATTTT. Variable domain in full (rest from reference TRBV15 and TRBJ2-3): DAMVIQNPRYQVTQFGKPVTLSCSQTLNHNVMYWYQQKSSQAPKLLFHYYDKDFNNEADTPDNFQSRRPNTSFCFLDIRSPGLGDTAMYLCATSSHADTQYFGPGTRLTVL.

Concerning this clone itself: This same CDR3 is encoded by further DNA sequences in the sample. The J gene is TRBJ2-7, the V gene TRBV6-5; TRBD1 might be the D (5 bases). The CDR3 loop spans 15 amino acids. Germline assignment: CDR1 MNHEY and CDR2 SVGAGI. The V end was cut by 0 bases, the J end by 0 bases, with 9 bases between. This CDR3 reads CASSYSGASSYEQYF. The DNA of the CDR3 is TGTGCCAGCAGTTACTCTGGGGCTTCCTCCTACGAGCAGTACTTC.

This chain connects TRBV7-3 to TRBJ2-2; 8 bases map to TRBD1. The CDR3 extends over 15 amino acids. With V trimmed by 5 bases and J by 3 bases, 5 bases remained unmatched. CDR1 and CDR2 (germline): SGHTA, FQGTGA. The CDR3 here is CASSRQGRDTGELFF. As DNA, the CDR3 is TGTGCCAGCAGCCGACAGGGGCGGGACACCGGGGAGCTGTTTTTT. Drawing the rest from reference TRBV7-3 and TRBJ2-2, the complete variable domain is GAGVSQTPSNKVTEKGKYVELRCDPISGHTALYWYRQSLGQGPEFLIYFQGTGAADDSGLPNDRFFAVRPEGSVSTLKIQRTERGDSAVYLCASSRQGRDTGELFFGEGSRLTVL.

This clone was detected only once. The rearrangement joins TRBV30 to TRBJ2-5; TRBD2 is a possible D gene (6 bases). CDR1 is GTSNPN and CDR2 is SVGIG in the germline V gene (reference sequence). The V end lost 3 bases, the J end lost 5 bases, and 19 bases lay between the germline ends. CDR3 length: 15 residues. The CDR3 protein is CAWSAKTGSWETQYF. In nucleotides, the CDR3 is TGTGCCTGGAGCGCAAAGACCGGGAGCTGGGAGACCCAGTACTTC.